The 25 T cell receptor beta chains below come from one sample, sequenced in a study of breast tumors, draining lymph nodes, adjacent tissues. TCRdb re-called the multiplex PCR reads with MiXCR, one entry per CDR3 protein. The sample lists fewer than 25,000 distinct CDR3 sequences, 60% to 70% occurring once. Sequenced input: tumor-adjacent breast tissue. Receptors originate from a female donor with breast cancer. Some clones in this sample may be carry-over from other donors' samples.

V is TRBV11-3 and J is TRBJ2-2; D is unclear. Germline V gene lookup returns CDR1 SGHNT and CDR2 YENEEA. Trimming cost V 2 bases and J 4 bases, with 8 bases left between them. This CDR3 has 14 amino acids. CDR3 region: CASSLRGRTGELFF. CDR3 DNA sequence: TGTGCCAGCAGCTTACGAGGTCGCACCGGGGAGCTGTTTTTT. Full variable domain (outside the CDR3, taken from reference TRBV11-3 and TRBJ2-2): EAGVVQSPRYKIIEKKQPVAFWCNPISGHNTLYWYLQNLGQGPELLIRYENEEAVDDSQLPKDRFSAERLKGVDSTLKIQPAELGDSAVYLCASSLRGRTGELFFGEGSRLTVL.

This clonotype was recorded a few times. This sequence joins TRBV5-1 and TRBJ2-1; no firm D call. There are 15 residues in the CDR3. The V gene lost 0 bases and the J gene lost 0 bases, with 7 bases spanning the gap. Germline V lookup: CDR1 SGHRS, CDR2 YFSETQ. In nucleotides, the CDR3 is TGCGCCAGCAGCTTGGATACAACCTCCTACAATGAGCAGTTCTTC. Residues: CASSLDTTSYNEQFF.

This chain connects TRBV9 to TRBJ2-3, with D unresolved. V lost 0 bases and J lost 1, with 9 bases in between. The germline gives CDR1 SGDLS, CDR2 YYNGEE. The CDR3 is 15 amino acids. CDR3 nucleotides: TGTGCCAGCAGCGTAGGTGGCGTCGGCACAGATACGCAGTATTTT. It is translated as CASSVGGVGTDTQYF.

This clonotype was observed a handful of times. Here the CDR3 DNA reads TGCAGTGCTAGAGAGGCGAGAACTAACTATGGCTACACCTTC. It specifies CSAREARTNYGYTF. The chain couples TRBV20-1 to TRBJ1-2; no definite D call. This CDR3 has 14 amino acids. Germline V CDR1 and CDR2: DFQATT, SNEGSKA (reference sequence). V was clipped by 0 bases and J by 0 bases, with 8 bases between them.

This chain connects TRBV5-1 to TRBJ2-7; D gene unclear. The CDR3 spans 14 residues. V was trimmed by 0 bases and J by 6 bases, leaving 13 bases between them. Germline V gene data show CDR1 as SGHRS and CDR2 as YFSETQ. CDR3 sequence reads: CASSLGEHKSEQYF. The CDR3 nucleotides are TGCGCCAGCAGCTTGGGAGAACACAAATCCGAGCAGTACTTC.

The genes are TRBV29-1 and TRBJ2-7; D ambiguous. This CDR3 has 16 amino acids. The V end lost 0 bases, the J end lost 6 bases, and 21 bases lay between the germline ends. Germline values: CDR1 SQVTM, CDR2 ANQGSEA. Written as DNA, the CDR3 is TGCAGCGTTGAAGAGGCTCCTCCGGGCAGTGGGTCCGAGCAGTACTTC. This gives the protein CSVEEAPPGSGSEQYF.

By sample share, this clonotype is medium-sized. This chain uses TRBV20-1 with TRBJ2-7, with 12 bases matching TRBD2. Germline assignment: CDR1 DFQATT and CDR2 SNEGSKA (reference sequence). V lost 1 base, J lost 3 bases, and 4 bases stayed unmatched. This CDR3 spans 15 amino acids. In nucleotides, the CDR3 is TGCAGTGCTAGAGGGACTAGCGGGATCGGCTACGAGCAGTACTTC. Its protein product is CSARGTSGIGYEQYF.

The V and J genes are TRBV6-5 and TRBJ2-7, with TRBD2 matching over 9 bases. CDR1 and CDR2 (germline): MNHEY, SVGAGI. Unmatched junction bases numbered 12, after V lost 5 bases and J lost 4 bases. The CDR3 length is 16 residues. The chain's CDR3 is CASSAPLSGRMYEQYF. The CDR3 DNA is TGTGCCAGCAGTGCGCCTTTGAGCGGGAGGATGTACGAGCAGTACTTC.

This clonotype is medium-sized (0.01 to 0.1%) within its sample. This sequence joins TRBV6-6 and TRBJ2-7; possible D gene TRBD2, 6 bases. The CDR3 runs 15 residues. CDR1 and CDR2 (germline): MNHNY, SVGAGI (reference sequence). Trimming took off 2 bases at V and 6 bases at J, with 17 bases between the two ends. The CDR3 is CASSYERAKGSEQYF. The CDR3 coding sequence is TGTGCCAGCAGTTACGAGCGGGCTAAGGGCAGCGAGCAGTACTTC.

This clonotype has at least ten counts. CDR3 in DNA: TGTGCCAGTAGAGCGTCCCCTATCCCCACAGATACGCAGTATTTT. This gives the protein CASRASPIPTDTQYF. The V call is TRBV19, the J call TRBJ2-3; no firm D call. CDR1 and CDR2 from the germline V gene are LNHDA and SQIVND (reference sequence). The CDR3 loop spans 15 amino acids. The germline V and J ends were trimmed by 6 bases and 2 bases, with 15 bases remaining between them.

About this clonotype: A read error may account for a junction end that differs from germline. The V call is TRBV2, the J call TRBJ2-1; TRBD2 might be the D (5 bases). In germline, CDR1 is SNHLY, CDR2 FYNNEI. This CDR3 is built from 13 residues. CDR3 sequence: CACSDVGNIEQFF. CDR3 DNA: TGTGCCTGCAGTGACGTCGGGAACATAGAGCAGTTCTTC.

This chain uses TRBV11-2 with TRBJ2-1; 10 bases match TRBD2. This CDR3 region has 15 residues. The germline CDR1 and CDR2 sequences are SGHAT and FQNNGV. The V segment lost 5 bases and the J segment 7 bases; nucleotides outside the gene matches: 8. For the CDR3, the DNA is TGTGCCAGCAGCGAGATAGGACTAGCGGCTAATGAGCAGTTCTTC. Amino acid sequence: CASSEIGLAANEQFF. The whole variable domain, remainder taken from reference TRBV11-2 and TRBJ2-1, is EAGVAQSPRYKIIEKRQSVAFWCNPISGHATLYWYQQILGQGPKLLIQFQNNGVVDDSQLPKDRFSAERLKGVDSTLKIQPAKLEDSAVYLCASSEIGLAANEQFFGPGTRLTVL.

This clonotype turned up a few times. This rearrangement joins TRBV28 to TRBJ2-3, with D perhaps TRBD1 (6 bases). Per the germline V gene, CDR1 is MDHEN and CDR2 is SYDVKM. The CDR3 consists of 15 residues. Trimming shortened V by 1 base and J by 5 bases, and 13 bases separated the two germline ends. The CDR3 loop reads CASSLSKGVRDTQYF. CDR3 sequence (DNA): TGTGCCAGCAGTTTATCCAAGGGGGTTAGAGATACGCAGTATTTT.

Note on this clonotype: Germline and junction disagree at one end, which may indicate a read error. The chain uses TRBV19 and TRBJ1-5, with a possible D match to TRBD1 (6 bases). The CDR3 is made up of 15 amino acids. Germline assignment: CDR1 LNHDA and CDR2 SQIVND (reference sequence). The DNA of the CDR3 is TGTGCCAGTACACGGGGGGGCTATAGCGATCAGCCCCAGCAGTTT. Translating gives CASTRGGYSDQPQQF.

This clonotype is medium-sized in the sample. The chain is built from TRBV10-3 and TRBJ2-7; TRBD2 matches at 14 bases. The CDR3 runs to 17 residues. V lost 2 bases, J lost 0 bases, and 3 bases stayed unmatched. Germline V gene lookup returns CDR1 ENHRY and CDR2 SYGVKD. The CDR3: CAISEGLAGGRSYEQYF. DNA of the CDR3: TGTGCCATCAGTGAGGGACTAGCGGGAGGTCGCTCCTACGAGCAGTACTTC.

V gene TRBV6-5 combines with J gene TRBJ1-4, with TRBD1 matching over 7 bases. The germline CDR1 and CDR2 sequences are MNHEY and SVGAGI. CDR3 length: 12 amino acids. J gave up 8 bases and V 6 bases, and 3 bases lay outside the gene matches. The CDR3 loop is CASRQGSEKLFF. The CDR3, as DNA: TGTGCCAGCAGACAGGGGTCGGAAAAACTGTTTTTT.

The chain couples TRBV24-1 to TRBJ2-3; the D is unclear. This CDR3 contains 12 residues. V was clipped by 4 bases and J by 2 bases, with 3 bases between them. Germline V CDR1 and CDR2: KGHDR, SFDVKD. The CDR3 DNA sequence: TGTGCCACCAGTGACGACACAGATACGCAGTATTTT. Amino acid sequence: CATSDDTDTQYF.

This clonotype appeared once. The gene calls are TRBV24-1 and TRBJ1-5, with unresolved D. Germline CDR1 KGHDR, CDR2 SFDVKD. The CDR3 extends over 13 amino acids. Trimming took 5 bases from V and 5 from J, leaving 9 bases between them. CDR3: CATSVAGHQPQHF. The CDR3 DNA sequence: TGTGCCACCAGTGTGGCAGGCCATCAGCCCCAGCATTTT.

V and J are TRBV5-1 and TRBJ2-5, with a tentative D call TRBD1 (6 bases). This CDR3 contains 14 residues. The V and J ends lost 4 bases and 2 bases respectively, with 12 bases between them. From germline, CDR1 is SGHRS and CDR2 YFSETQ. The CDR3 region is CASSQGQQQETQYF. CDR3 sequence (DNA): TGCGCCAGCAGCCAGGGGCAGCAGCAAGAGACCCAGTACTTC.

The gene calls are TRBV7-9 and TRBJ2-7; 10 bases agree with TRBD1. CDR3 length: 15 amino acids. Germline CDR1 is SEHNR and CDR2 is FQNEAQ (reference sequence). The ends lost 1 base at V and 6 bases at J; junction bases unmatched: 6. For the CDR3, the DNA is TGTGCCAGCAGCTTAGGGGGACAGGGGCTCGGCGAGCAGTACTTC. It encodes CASSLGGQGLGEQYF.

Many counts were recorded for this clonotype. The V and J genes are TRBV5-1 and TRBJ2-7; a possible D gene is TRBD1 (6 bases). The length of the CDR3 is 14 residues. From germline, CDR1 is SGHRS and CDR2 YFSETQ. Trimming cost V 2 bases and J 6 bases, with 15 bases left between them. CDR3 residues: CASSLQQGRGEQYF. Written as DNA, the CDR3 is TGCGCCAGCAGCTTACAACAGGGCCGGGGCGAGCAGTACTTC.

The V call is TRBV11-2, the J call TRBJ2-1; D gene uncertain. The CDR3 sequence is 13 residues long. The germline V and J ends were trimmed by 5 bases and 4 bases, with 9 bases remaining between them. From germline, CDR1 is SGHAT and CDR2 FQNNGV. CDR3 sequence (DNA): TGTGCCAGCAGCCCCAACACGTACAATGAGCAGTTCTTC. This gives the protein CASSPNTYNEQFF.

This chain joins TRBV20-1 and TRBJ2-3; no definite D call. The CDR3 covers 14 residues. CDR1 DFQATT and CDR2 SNEGSKA come from the germline V gene (reference sequence). Trimming pared 5 bases from V and 0 bases from J, leaving 12 bases between. The CDR3 sequence: CSAWVHTSTDTQYF. As DNA, the CDR3 is TGCAGTGCTTGGGTGCACACTAGCACAGATACGCAGTATTTT.

This clonotype was recorded at least ten times. This chain uses TRBV24-1 with TRBJ2-5, with 7 bases identical to TRBD2. The V and J ends lost 4 bases and 4 bases, in that order; junction bases with no gene match: 11. The CDR3 is 16 residues long. Germline V gene lookup returns CDR1 KGHDR and CDR2 SFDVKD. The CDR3 here is CATSDRMTGGGETQYF. As DNA, the CDR3 is TGTGCCACCAGTGACCGAATGACTGGGGGGGGAGAGACCCAGTACTTC.

This clonotype showed up just once. The rearrangement uses TRBV5-5 and TRBJ2-7; 9 positions match TRBD1. The trim removed 2 bases at V and 6 bases at J, leaving 3 bases unmatched. From germline, CDR1 is SGHKS and CDR2 YYEKEE (reference sequence). CDR3 length: 13 amino acids. The CDR3: CASSFRDRAEQYF. CDR3 DNA sequence: TGTGCCAGCAGCTTCCGGGACAGGGCCGAGCAGTACTTC.